The entry below describes one TCR beta chain. V gave up 1 base and J gave up 4 bases, with 16 bases separating them. The CDR3 loop spans 16 amino acids. Germline V lookup: CDR1 SEHNR, CDR2 FQNEAQ (reference sequence). The data were obtained in a study of T cell responses to AZD1222 COVID-19 vaccine. Sequenced by immunoSEQ multiplex PCR; TCRdb stores in-frame clones only, minus some. The table has around 100,000 clones, 65% to 85% seen once. The TCR sequence derives from an adult in good health. The sample in question was peripheral blood, obtained on day 0 of AZD1222 vaccination. The chain uses TRBV7-9 and TRBJ1-1, with D unresolved. The CDR3 coding sequence is TGTGCCAGCAGCTTAGATCTTCGGAGTGCGGGCACTGAAGCTTTCTTT. Protein sequence: CASSLDLRSAGTEAFF.